These T cell receptor beta chains were read from a single sample in a study of blood T cell repertoires in COVID-19. Method: immunoSEQ multiplex PCR; TCRdb's copy keeps in-frame clones and lacks some. The sample includes about 420,000 clones, about 90% of them seen just once. Sequencing was carried out using peripheral blood. All receptors derive from a young man with COVID-19, enrolled during active disease. Each CDR3 is given with its conserved first and last residue. Fields, in order: J gene, V gene, CDR3 protein.

>TRBJ1-5|TRBV6-2/TRBV6-3
CASSYSGRVGQPQHF
>TRBJ1-1|TRBV29-1
CSVGEGPTTEAFF
>TRBJ2-7|TRBV6-6
CASSRDRGYEQYF
>TRBJ2-1|TRBV19
CASRSGRIYNEQFF
>TRBJ2-5|TRBV7-6
CASSLRPSGKYQETQYF
>TRBJ2-2|TRBV4-2
CASSQLAGNTGELFF
>TRBJ2-7|TRBV6-2/TRBV6-3
CASSFSGIYEQYF
>TRBJ2-1|TRBV7-9
CASSFVAGEGNEQFF
>TRBJ2-6|TRBV15
CATSREPTAGANVLTF
>TRBJ2-7|TRBV7-2
CASSLQVNYEQYF
>TRBJ1-5|TRBV6-5
CASSYDRVGQPQHF
>TRBJ1-2|TRBV7-7
CASSFNDYQDREVWVNYGYTF
>TRBJ1-2|TRBV6-1
CASSEGFPPANYGYTF
>TRBJ1-4|TRBV2
CASSSTLTEEKLFF
>TRBJ2-5|TRBV6-5
CASSQLAGETGTQYF
>TRBJ2-5|TRBV11-2
CASSPGGLETQYF
>TRBJ2-7|TRBV5-1
CASSVYRGLDEQYF